This T cell receptor beta chain was sequenced in a study of neurological immune-mediated disorders. MiXCR, applied by TCRdb to the 5' RACE reads, yields one record per CDR3 protein. The sample yields roughly 23,000 distinct CDR3 sequences, 10% seen once. Sequenced material: PBMCs. The sequence derives from a woman between 55 and 75 years old with HTLV-1-associated myelopathy (HAM/TSP).

CDR3 coding DNA: TGCAGTGCCCGCCTCAGGGGCCCCGGGGAGCTGTTTTTT. It yields the protein CSARLRGPGELFF. The gene calls are TRBV20-1 and TRBJ2-2; a possible D gene is TRBD1 (6 bases). Germline V gene sequence: CDR1 DFQATT, CDR2 SNEGSKA (reference sequence). CDR3 length: 13 residues. The V gene lost 6 bases and the J gene lost 6 bases, with 14 bases spanning the gap.